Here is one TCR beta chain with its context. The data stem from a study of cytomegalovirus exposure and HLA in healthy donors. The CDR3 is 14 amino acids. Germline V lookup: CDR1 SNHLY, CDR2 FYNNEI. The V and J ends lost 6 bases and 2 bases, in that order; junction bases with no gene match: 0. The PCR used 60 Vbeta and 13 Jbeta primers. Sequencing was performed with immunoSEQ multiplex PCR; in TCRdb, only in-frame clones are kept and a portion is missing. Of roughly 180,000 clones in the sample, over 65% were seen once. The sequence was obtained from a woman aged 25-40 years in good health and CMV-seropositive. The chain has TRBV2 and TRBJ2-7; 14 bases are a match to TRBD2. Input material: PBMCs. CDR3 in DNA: TGTGCCAGCAGGGGACTAGCGGGAGCCTACGAGCAGTACTTC. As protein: CASRGLAGAYEQYF.